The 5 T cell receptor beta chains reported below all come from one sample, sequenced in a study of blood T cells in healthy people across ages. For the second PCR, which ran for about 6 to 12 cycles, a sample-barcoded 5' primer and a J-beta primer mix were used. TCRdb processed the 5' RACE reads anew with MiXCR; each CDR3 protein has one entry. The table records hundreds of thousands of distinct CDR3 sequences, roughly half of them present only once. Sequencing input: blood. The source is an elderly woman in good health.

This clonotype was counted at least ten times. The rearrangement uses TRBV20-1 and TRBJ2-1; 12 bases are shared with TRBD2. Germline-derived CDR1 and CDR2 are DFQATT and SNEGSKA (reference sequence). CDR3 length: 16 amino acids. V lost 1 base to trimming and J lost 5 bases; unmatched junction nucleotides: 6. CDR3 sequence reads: CSARGARTSGNNEQFF. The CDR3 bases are TGCAGTGCTAGAGGGGCGAGGACTAGCGGGAACAATGAGCAGTTCTTC.

The CDR3 here is CSVVLLTGTNPSSVTDTQYF. The CDR3 region has the DNA TGCAGCGTCGTGCTCCTCACCGGGACAAACCCCAGTTCTGTCACAGATACGCAGTATTTT. The gene calls are TRBV29-1 and TRBJ2-3; D is perhaps TRBD1 (6 bases). Germline-derived CDR1 and CDR2 are SQVTM and ANQGSEA. Trimming removed 6 bases at V and 2 bases at J, with 33 bases between. The CDR3 sequence is 20 residues long.

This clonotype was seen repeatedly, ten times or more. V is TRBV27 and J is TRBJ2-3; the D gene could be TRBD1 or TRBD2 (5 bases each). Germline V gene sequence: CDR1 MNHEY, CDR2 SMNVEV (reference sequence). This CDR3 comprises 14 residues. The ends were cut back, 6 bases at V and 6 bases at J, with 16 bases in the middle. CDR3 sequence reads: CASSYQGPMDTQYF. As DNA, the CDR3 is TGTGCCAGCAGCTACCAGGGACCGATGGATACGCAGTATTTT.

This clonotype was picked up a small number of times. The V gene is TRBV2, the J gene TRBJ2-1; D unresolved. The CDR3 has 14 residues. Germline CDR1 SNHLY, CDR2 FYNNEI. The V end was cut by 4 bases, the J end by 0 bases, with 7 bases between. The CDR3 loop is CASSAQVSYNEQFF. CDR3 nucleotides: TGTGCCAGCAGTGCACAAGTCTCCTACAATGAGCAGTTCTTC.

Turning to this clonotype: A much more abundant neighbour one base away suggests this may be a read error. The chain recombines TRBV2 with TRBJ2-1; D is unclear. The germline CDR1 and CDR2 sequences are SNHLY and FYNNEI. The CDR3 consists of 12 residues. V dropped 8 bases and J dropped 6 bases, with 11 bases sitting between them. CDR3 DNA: TGTGCCAGCTCCGAGATGGTCAATGAGCAGTTCTTC. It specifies CASSEMVNEQFF.